The rows below give T cell receptor beta chains drawn from one sample of a study of patients and donors after allogeneic stem cell transplantation. TCRdb processed the RT-PCR reads anew with MiXCR; each CDR3 protein has one entry. Here the sample spans about 57,000 distinct CDR3 sequences, less than 15% being singletons. Sequencing was done on a sample of blood, either unsorted or a sorted T cell fraction (not recorded which). Receptors were obtained from a human donor who was either an allogeneic HSCT recipient or a stem cell or donor lymphocyte infusion donor (not recorded which). It is not recorded whose cells these are; they may come from a transplant donor. Each CDR3 is given with its conserved first and last residue. The order of the fields is J gene, CDR3 length, V gene, clone size, D gene, CDR3 protein, CDR3 DNA. D genes are given only for firm matches. Not every row has a clone size; where given, it reads once, few, many or a size class.

>TRBJ2-1|16|TRBV20-1|-|TRBD2
CSARDTGEGVWNEQFF
TGCAGTGCTAGAGATACGGGGGAGGGTGTTTGGAATGAGCAGTTCTTC
>TRBJ2-1|18|TRBV20-1|-|TRBD2
CSARDRYGAGLAYNEQFF
TGCAGTGCTAGAGATCGGTATGGCGCGGGACTAGCCTACAATGAGCAGTTCTTC
>TRBJ1-1|12|TRBV27|-|-
CASWGLLGEAFF
TGTGCCAGCTGGGGCTTACTGGGTGAGGCTTTCTTT
>TRBJ2-2|15|TRBV20-1|few|TRBD2
CSASYGLVAPGELFF
TGCAGTGCTAGCTACGGACTAGTCGCCCCCGGGGAGCTGTTTTTT
>TRBJ1-6|16|TRBV2|-|-
CASFSGEASYNSPLHF
TGTGCTAGCTTTTCCGGGGAGGCGTCCTATAATTCACCCCTCCACTTT
>TRBJ1-4|15|TRBV5-6|-|TRBD1
CASSSIGQGEAKLFF
TGTGCCAGCAGCTCCATCGGACAGGGGGAAGCGAAACTGTTTTTT
>TRBJ2-5|16|TRBV7-8|many|TRBD1
CASSLPPEGAQETQYF
TGTGCCAGCAGCTTACCTCCCGAGGGGGCTCAGGAGACCCAGTACTTC
>TRBJ2-5|15|TRBV20-1|few|TRBD2
CSASTGDYRGETQYF
TGCAGTGCTTCAACCGGGGACTACCGGGGAGAGACCCAGTACTTC
>TRBJ2-3|12|TRBV5-6|few|-
CASSLDSHTQYF
TGTGCCAGCAGCTTGGACTCCCATACGCAGTATTTT
>TRBJ2-4|15|TRBV11-2|few|TRBD1
CASSPNRGLENIQYF
TGTGCCAGCAGCCCCAACAGGGGTTTAGAAAACATTCAGTACTTC
>TRBJ2-7|12|TRBV27|-|-
CASSLPSNEQYF
TGTGCCAGCAGTCTCCCCTCTAACGAGCAGTACTTC
>TRBJ1-2|16|TRBV10-3|many|-
CAISSQTTDGSYGYTF
TGTGCCATCAGTTCCCAGACCACGGACGGTAGCTATGGCTACACCTTC
>TRBJ2-1|16|TRBV7-6|few|-
CASSHTSPNSYNEQFF
TGTGCCAGCAGCCATACTAGCCCAAATTCCTACAATGAGCAGTTCTTC
>TRBJ2-4|17|TRBV15|few|-
CATSRDEANLAKNIQYF
TGTGCCACCAGCAGAGATGAGGCCAACCTAGCCAAAAACATTCAGTACTTC
>TRBJ2-7|16|TRBV20-1|many|-
CSARARDRWLSYEQYF
TGCAGTGCTAGAGCCCGGGATCGGTGGTTATCCTACGAGCAGTACTTC
>TRBJ2-2|18|TRBV9|-|-
CASSVDMGTTWNTGELFF
TGTGCCAGCAGCGTAGATATGGGGACCACTTGGAACACCGGGGAGCTGTTTTTT
>TRBJ1-2|14|TRBV14|-|-
CASSQDIDFYGYTF
TGTGCCAGCAGCCAAGATATAGATTTTTATGGCTACACCTTC
>TRBJ2-3|14|TRBV11-2|-|-
CASSLDRGTDTQYF
TGTGCCAGCAGCTTAGATAGGGGCACAGATACGCAGTATTTT
>TRBJ1-6|14|TRBV13|-|-
CASSFELGNSPLHF
TGTGCCAGCAGTTTTGAGTTGGGGAATTCACCCCTCCACTTT
>TRBJ2-2|15|TRBV10-3|medium-sized|TRBD2
CAIGESGLAGGELFF
TGTGCCATCGGAGAATCGGGACTAGCCGGCGGGGAGCTGTTTTTT
>TRBJ2-3|11|TRBV7-9|few|-
CASSFEPKTYF
TGTGCCAGCAGCTTTGAGCCAAAGACATATTTT
>TRBJ2-5|16|TRBV7-6|many|-
CASSKLAADPQETQYF
TGTGCCAGCAGCAAACTAGCTGCCGACCCCCAAGAGACCCAGTACTTC
>TRBJ2-7|15|TRBV25-1|few|TRBD2
CASSAGGGMAYEQYF
TGTGCCAGCAGTGCGGGAGGCGGGATGGCCTACGAGCAGTACTTC
>TRBJ2-3|14|TRBV29-1|few|TRBD1
CSVELGQGDDTQYF
TGCAGCGTTGAATTGGGACAGGGGGACGATACGCAGTATTTT
>TRBJ2-6|14|TRBV6-5|-|-
CASSYSRGANVLTF
TGTGCCAGCAGTTACTCACGCGGGGCCAACGTCCTGACTTTC
>TRBJ1-2|18|TRBV15|few|TRBD1
CVTSNLPGTGVGHYGYTF
TGTGTCACCAGCAACCTTCCCGGGACAGGGGTAGGGCACTATGGCTACACCTTC
>TRBJ1-1|12|TRBV29-1|few|TRBD1
CSVAQGATEAFF
TGCAGCGTTGCACAGGGGGCCACTGAAGCTTTCTTT
>TRBJ1-5|16|TRBV29-1|many|-
CSVLSDTPYGNQPQHF
TGCAGCGTCCTCTCGGACACTCCCTATGGCAATCAGCCCCAGCATTTT
>TRBJ2-7|11|TRBV19|-|-
CASENNYEQYF
TGTGCCAGCGAGAACAATTACGAGCAGTACTTC
>TRBJ1-1|14|TRBV27|few|-
CASSLGGTNTEAFF
TGTGCCAGCAGTTTGGGGGGAACGAACACTGAAGCTTTCTTT
>TRBJ2-3|15|TRBV11-3|few|TRBD1
CASSDRTGVTDTQYF
TGTGCCAGCAGCGACCGGACAGGGGTCACAGATACGCAGTATTTT
>TRBJ1-5|16|TRBV27|-|-
CASSSRPMGADQPQHF
TGTGCCAGCAGTTCGAGGCCGATGGGAGCAGATCAGCCCCAGCATTTT
>TRBJ1-5|12|TRBV27|many|-
CASSLVGQPQHF
TGTGCCAGCAGTTTAGTGGGACAGCCCCAGCATTTT
>TRBJ1-1|13|TRBV30|-|-
CAWRSVRNTEAFF
TGTGCCTGGAGGTCGGTCAGGAACACTGAAGCTTTCTTT
>TRBJ1-2|16|TRBV27|-|TRBD1
CASSLSRQGLNYGYTF
TGTGCCAGCAGTTTATCAAGACAGGGATTAAACTATGGCTACACCTTC
>TRBJ1-4|14|TRBV20-1|-|-
CSAREQAGDEKLFF
TGCAGTGCTAGAGAACAGGCGGGGGATGAAAAACTGTTTTTT
>TRBJ1-1|14|TRBV20-1|few|TRBD1
CSARIPGQGVVAFF
TGCAGTGCTAGAATTCCGGGGCAGGGGGTTGTAGCTTTCTTT